A few counts support the clone carrying this T cell receptor (beta chain). What it binds is unknown. Making the TCR beta libraries involved quantitative 5'-RACE with molecular barcodes. One entry per CDR3 protein, called by TCRdb with MiXCR from the 5' RACE reads. The sample has a few hundred thousand distinct CDR3 sequences; approximately 8% are singletons. The data are from a study of CD8 T cells in ankylosing spondylitis. Study-level findings and limits: What seemed typical of ankylosing spondylitis blood was a TCR beta motif built from about eight highly homologous variants. As reported, disease-linked clones showed significant enrichment in matched ankylosing spondylitis synovial fluid. Prior work had noted some motif variants in reactive arthritis blood and synovial fluid. CD8+ by phenotype, disease-linked clones were relatively rare in peripheral blood.

This CDR3 is 15 amino acids long. The V and J ends lost 1 base and 2 bases, in that order; junction bases with no gene match: 5. Germline lookup yields CDR1 SGDLS and CDR2 YYNGEE. The specimen was blood, either unsorted or a sorted T cell fraction (not recorded which). The sequence derives from a male donor with ankylosing spondylitis. The chain combines TRBV9 with TRBJ2-7, with TRBD2 matching 8 bases. CDR3 loop: CASSVTSGTPYEQYF. CDR3 sequence (DNA): TGTGCCAGCAGCGTAACTAGCGGAACGCCCTACGAGCAGTACTTC.